This T cell receptor (beta chain) comes out of a study of OX40 agonist ivuxolimab in advanced cancers. Some clones are missing from TCRdb's copy, which holds only in-frame ones; the method was immunoSEQ multiplex PCR. The sample carries approximately 72,000 clones, roughly 89% recorded once. This clone was observed a single time. Germline values: CDR1 SGHRS, CDR2 YFSETQ. The CDR3 consists of 14 residues. Trimming left V 3 bases short and J 3 bases short, with 12 bases between. The chain has TRBV5-1 and TRBJ2-5; D is uncertain. The source was CD4+ or CD8+ T cells sorted from blood, collected in a trial of the OX40 agonist ivuxolimab. The sequence was obtained from an adult with an advanced solid tumor such as melanoma, head and neck, liver or kidney cancer. This CDR3 reads CASSYRHAEETQYF. DNA for the CDR3: TGCGCCAGCAGCTACCGACACGCCGAAGAGACCCAGTACTTC. Full variable domain (remainder filled in from reference TRBV5-1 and TRBJ2-5): KAGVTQTPRYLIKTRGQQVTLSCSPISGHRSVSWYQQTPGQGLQFLFEYFSETQRNKGNFPGRFSGRQFSNSRSEMNVSTLELGDSALYLCASSYRHAEETQYFGPGTRLLVL.